This entry describes one T cell receptor beta chain. The germline gives CDR1 LGHNA, CDR2 YSLEER. The CDR3 contains 14 residues. The V and J ends lost 0 bases and 7 bases respectively, with 11 bases between them. This entry comes from a study of OX40 agonist ivuxolimab in advanced cancers. Assay used: immunoSEQ multiplex PCR; TCRdb lists only in-frame clones, some missing. The table lists 57,000 or so clones, 85% to 90% of them singletons, with almost 4% in the top ten. The TCR was taken from an adult with an advanced solid tumor such as melanoma, head and neck, liver or kidney cancer. J is TRBJ2-3 and V is TRBV4-3, with D possibly called TRBD1 or TRBD2 (5 bases each). Sequences were derived from CD4+ or CD8+ T cells sorted from blood, sampled in a trial of the OX40 agonist ivuxolimab. The CDR3 sequence: CASSQDGGGNTQYF. The DNA of the CDR3 is TGCGCCAGCAGCCAAGATGGGGGTGGTAATACGCAGTATTTT.